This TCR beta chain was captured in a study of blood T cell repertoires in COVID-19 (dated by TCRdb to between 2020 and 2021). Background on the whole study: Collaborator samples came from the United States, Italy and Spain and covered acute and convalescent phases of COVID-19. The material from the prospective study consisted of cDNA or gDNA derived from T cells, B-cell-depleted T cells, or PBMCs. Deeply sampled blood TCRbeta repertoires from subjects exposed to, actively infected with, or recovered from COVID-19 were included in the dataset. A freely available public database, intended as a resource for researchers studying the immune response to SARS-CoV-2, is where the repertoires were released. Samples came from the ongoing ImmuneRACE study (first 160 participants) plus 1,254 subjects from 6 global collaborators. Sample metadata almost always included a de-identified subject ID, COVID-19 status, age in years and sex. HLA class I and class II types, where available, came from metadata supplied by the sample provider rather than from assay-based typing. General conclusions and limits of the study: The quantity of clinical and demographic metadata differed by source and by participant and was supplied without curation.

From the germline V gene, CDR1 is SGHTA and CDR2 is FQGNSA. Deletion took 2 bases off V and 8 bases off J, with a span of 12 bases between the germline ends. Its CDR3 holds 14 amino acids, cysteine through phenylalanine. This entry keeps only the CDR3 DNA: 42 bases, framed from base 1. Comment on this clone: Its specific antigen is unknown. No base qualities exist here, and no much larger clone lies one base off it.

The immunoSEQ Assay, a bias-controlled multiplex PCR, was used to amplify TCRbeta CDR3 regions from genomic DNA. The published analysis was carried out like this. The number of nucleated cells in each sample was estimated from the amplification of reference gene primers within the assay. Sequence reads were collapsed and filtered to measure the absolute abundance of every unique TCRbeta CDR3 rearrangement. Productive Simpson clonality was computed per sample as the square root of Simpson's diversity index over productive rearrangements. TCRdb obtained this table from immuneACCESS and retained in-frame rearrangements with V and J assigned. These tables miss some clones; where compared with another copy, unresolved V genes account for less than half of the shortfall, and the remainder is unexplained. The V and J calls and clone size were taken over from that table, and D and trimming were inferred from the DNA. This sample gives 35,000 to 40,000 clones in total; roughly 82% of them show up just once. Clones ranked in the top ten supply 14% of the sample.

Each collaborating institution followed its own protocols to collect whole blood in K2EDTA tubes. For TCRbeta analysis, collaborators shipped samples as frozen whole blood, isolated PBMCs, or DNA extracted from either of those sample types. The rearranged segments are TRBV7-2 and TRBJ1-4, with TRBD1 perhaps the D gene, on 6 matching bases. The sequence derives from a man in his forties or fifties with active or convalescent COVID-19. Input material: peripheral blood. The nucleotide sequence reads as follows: TGTGCCAGCAGCTTAAACAGGGTGGGAGAAAAACTGTTTTTT. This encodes CASSLNRVGEKLFF. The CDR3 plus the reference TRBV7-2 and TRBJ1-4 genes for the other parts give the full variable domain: GAGVSQSPSNKVTEKGKDVELRCDPISGHTALYWYRQSLGQGLEFLIYFQGNSAPDKSGLPSDRFSAERTGGSVSTLTIQRTQQEDSAVYLCASSLNRVGEKLFFGSGTQLSVL.